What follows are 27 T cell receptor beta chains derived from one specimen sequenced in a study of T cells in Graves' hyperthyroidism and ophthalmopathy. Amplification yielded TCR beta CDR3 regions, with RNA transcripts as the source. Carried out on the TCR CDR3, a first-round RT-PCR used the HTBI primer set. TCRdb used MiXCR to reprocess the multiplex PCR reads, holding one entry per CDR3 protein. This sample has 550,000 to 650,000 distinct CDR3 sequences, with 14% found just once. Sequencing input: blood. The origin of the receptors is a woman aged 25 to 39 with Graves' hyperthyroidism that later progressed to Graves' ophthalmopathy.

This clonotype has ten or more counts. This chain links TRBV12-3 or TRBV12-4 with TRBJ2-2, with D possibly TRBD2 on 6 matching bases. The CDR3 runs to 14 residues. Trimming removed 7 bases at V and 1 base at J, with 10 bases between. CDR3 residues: CASTLSGNTGELFF. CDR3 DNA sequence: TGTGCCAGCACCCTTAGCGGGAACACCGGGGAGCTGTTTTTT.

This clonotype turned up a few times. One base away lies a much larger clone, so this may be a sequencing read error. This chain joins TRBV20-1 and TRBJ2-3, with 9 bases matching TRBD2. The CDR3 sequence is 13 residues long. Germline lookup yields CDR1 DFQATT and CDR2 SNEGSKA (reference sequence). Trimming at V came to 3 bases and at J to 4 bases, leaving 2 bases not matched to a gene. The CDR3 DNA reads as TGCAGTGCTAGTAGCGGGAGTGCAGATACGCAGTATTTT. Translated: CSASSGSADTQYF.

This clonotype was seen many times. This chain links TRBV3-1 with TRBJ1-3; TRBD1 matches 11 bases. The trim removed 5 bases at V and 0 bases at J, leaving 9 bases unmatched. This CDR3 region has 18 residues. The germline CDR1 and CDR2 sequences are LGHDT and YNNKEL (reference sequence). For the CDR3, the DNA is TGTGCCAGCAGCGACGGACAGGGGGCCCTCATCTCTGGAAACACCATATATTTT. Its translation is CASSDGQGALISGNTIYF. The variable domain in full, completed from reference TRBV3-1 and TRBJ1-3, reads DTAVSQTPKYLVTQMGNDKSIKCEQNLGHDTMYWYKQDSKKFLKIMFSYNNKELIINETVPNRFSPKSPDKAHLNLHINSLELGDSAVYFCASSDGQGALISGNTIYFGEGSWLTVV.

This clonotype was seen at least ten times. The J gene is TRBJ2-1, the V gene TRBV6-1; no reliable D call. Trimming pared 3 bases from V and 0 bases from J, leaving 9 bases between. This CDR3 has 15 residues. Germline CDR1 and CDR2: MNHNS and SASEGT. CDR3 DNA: TGTGCCAGCAGTGAGGGCGGCGGCTCCTACAATGAGCAGTTCTTC. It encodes CASSEGGGSYNEQFF.

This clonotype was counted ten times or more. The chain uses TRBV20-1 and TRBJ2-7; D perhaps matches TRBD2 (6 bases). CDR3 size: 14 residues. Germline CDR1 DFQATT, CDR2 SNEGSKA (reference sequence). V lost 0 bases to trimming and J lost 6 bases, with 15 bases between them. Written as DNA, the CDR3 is TGCAGTGCTAGAGATAGGAGGGGTGTTTCCGAGCAGTACTTC. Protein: CSARDRRGVSEQYF.

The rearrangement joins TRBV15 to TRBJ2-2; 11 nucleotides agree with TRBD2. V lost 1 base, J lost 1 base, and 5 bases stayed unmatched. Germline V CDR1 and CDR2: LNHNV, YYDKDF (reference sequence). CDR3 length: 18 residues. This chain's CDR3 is CATSRGRTSGLNTGELFF. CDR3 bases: TGTGCCACCAGCAGAGGCAGGACTAGCGGGCTGAACACCGGGGAGCTGTTTTTT.

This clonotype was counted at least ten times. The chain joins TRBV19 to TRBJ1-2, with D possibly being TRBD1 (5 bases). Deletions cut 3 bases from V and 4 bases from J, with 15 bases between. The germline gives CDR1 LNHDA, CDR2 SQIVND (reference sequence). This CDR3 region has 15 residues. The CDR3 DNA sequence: TGTGCCAGTAGTATCCGGGACCGCCCCTTCTATGGCTACACCTTC. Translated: CASSIRDRPFYGYTF.

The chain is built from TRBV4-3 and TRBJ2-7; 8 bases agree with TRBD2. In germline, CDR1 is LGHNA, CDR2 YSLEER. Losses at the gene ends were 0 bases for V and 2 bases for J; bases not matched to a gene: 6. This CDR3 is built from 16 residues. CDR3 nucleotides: TGCGCCAGCAGCCAAGATTGGGCGGGAGGCACCTACGAGCAGTACTTC. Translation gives CASSQDWAGGTYEQYF.

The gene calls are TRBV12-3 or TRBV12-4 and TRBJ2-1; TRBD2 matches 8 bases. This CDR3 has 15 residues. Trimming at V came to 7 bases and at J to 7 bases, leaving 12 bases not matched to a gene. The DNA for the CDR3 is TGTGCCAGCACCTCGGGACTAGTAGCCCTGAATGAGCAGTTCTTC. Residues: CASTSGLVALNEQFF.

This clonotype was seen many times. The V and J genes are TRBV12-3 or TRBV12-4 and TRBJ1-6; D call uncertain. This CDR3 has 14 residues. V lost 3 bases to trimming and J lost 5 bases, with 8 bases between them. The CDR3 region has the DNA TGTGCCAGCAGTTTCCGACTGAATAATTCACCCCTCCACTTT. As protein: CASSFRLNNSPLHF.

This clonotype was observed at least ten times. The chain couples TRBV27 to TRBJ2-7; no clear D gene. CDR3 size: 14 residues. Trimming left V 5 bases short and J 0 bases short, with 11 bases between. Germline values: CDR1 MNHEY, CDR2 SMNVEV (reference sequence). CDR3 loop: CASSRSESSYEQYF. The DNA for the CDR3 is TGTGCCAGCAGTCGGAGCGAGAGCTCCTACGAGCAGTACTTC.

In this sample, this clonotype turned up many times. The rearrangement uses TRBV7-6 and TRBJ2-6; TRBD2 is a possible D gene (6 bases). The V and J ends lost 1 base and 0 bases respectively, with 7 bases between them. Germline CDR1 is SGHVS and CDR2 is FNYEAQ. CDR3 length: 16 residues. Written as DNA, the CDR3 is TGTGCCAGCAGCTTAGGGGGGGACTCTGGGGCCAACGTCCTGACTTTC. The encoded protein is CASSLGGDSGANVLTF.

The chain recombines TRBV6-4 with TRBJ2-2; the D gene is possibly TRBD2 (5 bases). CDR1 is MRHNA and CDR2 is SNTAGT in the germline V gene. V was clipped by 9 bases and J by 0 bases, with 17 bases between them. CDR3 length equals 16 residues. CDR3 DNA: TGTGCCAGACCTCGGGGAGAGGGAACGAACACCGGGGAGCTGTTTTTT. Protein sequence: CARPRGEGTNTGELFF.

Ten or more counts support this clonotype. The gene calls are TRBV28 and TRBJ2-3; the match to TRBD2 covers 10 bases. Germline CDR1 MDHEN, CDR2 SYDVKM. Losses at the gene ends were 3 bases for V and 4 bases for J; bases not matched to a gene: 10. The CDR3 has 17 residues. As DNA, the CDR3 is TGTGCCAGCAGTTTTCTATCCGCTAGCGGGAGTTCAGATACGCAGTATTTT. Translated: CASSFLSASGSSDTQYF. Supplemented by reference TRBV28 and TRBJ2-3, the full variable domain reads DVKVTQSSRYLVKRTGEKVFLECVQDMDHENMFWYRQDPGLGLRLIYFSYDVKMKEKGDIPEGYSVSREKKERFSLILESASTNQTSMYLCASSFLSASGSSDTQYFGPGTRLTVL.

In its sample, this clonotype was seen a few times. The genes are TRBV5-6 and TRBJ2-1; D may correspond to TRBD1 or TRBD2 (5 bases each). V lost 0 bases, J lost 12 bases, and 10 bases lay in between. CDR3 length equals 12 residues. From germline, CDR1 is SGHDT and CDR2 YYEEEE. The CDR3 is CASSLDWDVQFF. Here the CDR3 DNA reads TGTGCCAGCAGCTTGGATTGGGACGTGCAGTTCTTC.

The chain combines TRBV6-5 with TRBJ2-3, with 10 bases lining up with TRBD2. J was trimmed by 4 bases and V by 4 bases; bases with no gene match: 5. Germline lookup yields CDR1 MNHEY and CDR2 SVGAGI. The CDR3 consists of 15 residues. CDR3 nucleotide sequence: TGTGCCAGCAGTTCCCCTAGCGGGAGCTCAGATACGCAGTATTTT. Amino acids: CASSSPSGSSDTQYF.

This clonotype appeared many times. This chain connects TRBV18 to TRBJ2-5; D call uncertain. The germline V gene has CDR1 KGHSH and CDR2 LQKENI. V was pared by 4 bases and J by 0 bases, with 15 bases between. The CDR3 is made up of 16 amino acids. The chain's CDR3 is CASSQPADRYQETQYF. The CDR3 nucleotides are TGTGCCAGCTCACAACCAGCAGATAGGTACCAAGAGACCCAGTACTTC.

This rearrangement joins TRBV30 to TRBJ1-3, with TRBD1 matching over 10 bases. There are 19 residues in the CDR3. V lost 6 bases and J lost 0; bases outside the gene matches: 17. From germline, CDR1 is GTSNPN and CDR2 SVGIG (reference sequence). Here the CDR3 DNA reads TGTGCCTGCAGTCCGGCGGGACAGGGGCTCGGATCCTCTGGAAACACCATATATTTT. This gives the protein CACSPAGQGLGSSGNTIYF.

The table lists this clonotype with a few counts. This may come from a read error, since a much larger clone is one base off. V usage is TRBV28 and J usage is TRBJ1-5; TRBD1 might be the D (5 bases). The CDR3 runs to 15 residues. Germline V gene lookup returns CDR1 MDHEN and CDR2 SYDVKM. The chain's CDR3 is CASSLGGLSSQPQHF. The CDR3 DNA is TGTGCCAGCAGTTTGGGGGGTCTGAGCAGTCAGCCCCAGCATTTT.

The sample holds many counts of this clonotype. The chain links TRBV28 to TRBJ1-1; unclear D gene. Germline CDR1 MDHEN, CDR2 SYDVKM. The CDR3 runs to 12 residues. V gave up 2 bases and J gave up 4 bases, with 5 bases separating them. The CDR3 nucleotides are TGTGCCAGCAGTTTAAGGGTCACTGAAGCTTTCTTT. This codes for CASSLRVTEAFF.

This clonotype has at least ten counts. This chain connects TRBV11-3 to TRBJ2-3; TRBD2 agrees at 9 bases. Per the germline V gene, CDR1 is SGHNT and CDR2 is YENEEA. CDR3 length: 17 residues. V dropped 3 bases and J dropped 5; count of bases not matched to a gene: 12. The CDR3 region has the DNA TGTGCCAGCAGCTTTGAAGGGGCGGGAGGGCCTTTAGATACGCAGTATTTT. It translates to CASSFEGAGGPLDTQYF.

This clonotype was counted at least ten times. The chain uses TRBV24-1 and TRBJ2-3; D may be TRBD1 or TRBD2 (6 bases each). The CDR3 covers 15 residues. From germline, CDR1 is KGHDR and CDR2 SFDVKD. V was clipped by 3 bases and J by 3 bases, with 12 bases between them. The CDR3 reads CATSDRQEGTDTQYF. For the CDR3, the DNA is TGTGCCACCAGTGATCGACAGGAGGGGACAGATACGCAGTATTTT.

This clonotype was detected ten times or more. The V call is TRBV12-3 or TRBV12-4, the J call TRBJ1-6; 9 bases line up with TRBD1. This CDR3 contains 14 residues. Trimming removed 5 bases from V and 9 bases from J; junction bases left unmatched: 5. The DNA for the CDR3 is TGTGCCAGCAGTGCACAGGGGGCGCGTTCACCCCTCCACTTT. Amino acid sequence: CASSAQGARSPLHF.

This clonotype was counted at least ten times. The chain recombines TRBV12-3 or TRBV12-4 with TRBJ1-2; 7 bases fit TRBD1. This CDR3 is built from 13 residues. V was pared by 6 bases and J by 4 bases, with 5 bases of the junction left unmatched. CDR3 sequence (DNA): TGTGCCAGCAGCGCCTCAGGGGGCTATGGCTACACCTTC. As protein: CASSASGGYGYTF.

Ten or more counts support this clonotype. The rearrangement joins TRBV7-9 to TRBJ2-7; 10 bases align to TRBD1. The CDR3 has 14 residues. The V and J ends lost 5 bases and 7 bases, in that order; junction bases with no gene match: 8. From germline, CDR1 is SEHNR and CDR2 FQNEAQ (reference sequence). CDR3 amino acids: CASSTGQGWLEQYF. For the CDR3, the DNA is TGTGCCAGCAGCACGGGACAGGGGTGGTTAGAGCAGTACTTC.

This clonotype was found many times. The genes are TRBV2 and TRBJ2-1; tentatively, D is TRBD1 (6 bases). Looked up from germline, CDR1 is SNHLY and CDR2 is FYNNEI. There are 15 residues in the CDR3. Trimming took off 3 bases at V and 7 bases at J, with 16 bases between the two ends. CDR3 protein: CASSDTGTPSNEQFF. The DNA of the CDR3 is TGTGCCAGCAGTGACACCGGGACACCTTCTAATGAGCAGTTCTTC.

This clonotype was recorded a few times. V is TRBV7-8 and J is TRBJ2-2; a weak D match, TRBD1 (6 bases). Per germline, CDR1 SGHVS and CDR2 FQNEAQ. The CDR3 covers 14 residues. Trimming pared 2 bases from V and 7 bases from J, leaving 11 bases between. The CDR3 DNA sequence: TGTGCCAGCAGCTTAACAGGGTATCTCGGGGAGCTGTTTTTT. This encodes CASSLTGYLGELFF.